Shown below are 23 T cell receptor beta chains from a single sample sequenced in a study of blood T cell repertoires in COVID-19. Libraries were prepared by immunoSEQ multiplex PCR; TCRdb keeps only in-frame clonotypes and omits some of them. Of about 120,000 clones listed, 88% are singletons. The sample comprised peripheral blood. Receptor source: a woman in her seventies who had recovered from COVID-19.

The chain links TRBV6-2 or TRBV6-3 to TRBJ1-2; 8 bases match TRBD1. This CDR3 has 13 residues. Germline V CDR1 and CDR2: MNHEY, SVGEGT. V lost 2 bases, J lost 7 bases, and 3 bases stayed unmatched. The CDR3: CASSYGRGLGYTF. CDR3 sequence (DNA): TGTGCCAGCAGTTACGGCAGGGGGCTTGGCTACACCTTC.

The rearrangement uses TRBV9 and TRBJ2-1; weak D call: TRBD2 (5 bases). V was trimmed by 2 bases and J by 6 bases, leaving 12 bases between them. CDR3 length equals 14 residues. The germline V gene encodes CDR1 SGDLS and CDR2 YYNGEE. The CDR3 nucleotides read TGTGCCAGCAGCGTCCGGCTAGCAACCAATGAGCAGTTCTTC. Protein: CASSVRLATNEQFF.

The V gene is TRBV18, the J gene TRBJ2-7, with a possible D match to TRBD1 (6 bases). The CDR3 loop spans 13 amino acids. V was cut by 6 bases and J by 5 bases, with 14 bases left in between. Germline loops: CDR1 KGHSH, CDR2 LQKENI. The CDR3 nucleotides are TGTGCCAGCTCCCTAGACAGGCTTAACGAGCAGTACTTC. Translation: CASSLDRLNEQYF.

CDR3 loop: CASSKGLAANYEQYF. The CDR3 coding sequence is TGTGCCAGCAGCAAAGGACTAGCGGCTAACTACGAGCAGTACTTC. The V and J genes are TRBV6-2 or TRBV6-3 and TRBJ2-7; TRBD2 agrees at 10 bases. This CDR3 has 15 amino acids. V trimming: 6 bases; J trimming: 3 bases; junction bases outside the gene matches: 8. Germline lookup yields CDR1 MNHEY and CDR2 SVGEGT.

The chain combines TRBV4-2 with TRBJ1-5, with D possibly being TRBD1 (6 bases). The V gene lost 5 bases and the J gene lost 15 bases, with 14 bases spanning the gap. This CDR3 contains 11 residues. CDR1 is LGHNA, CDR2 YNFKEQ, per germline. CDR3 coding DNA: TGTGCCAGCAGCTCACAGGGCCCTCTGCATTTT. Protein: CASSSQGPLHF.

The V and J genes are TRBV6-5 and TRBJ2-3, with 9 positions matching TRBD2. Per the germline V gene, CDR1 is MNHEY and CDR2 is SVGAGI. The V segment lost 4 bases and the J segment 11 bases; nucleotides outside the gene matches: 7. The CDR3 runs 13 residues. CDR3 amino acids: CASSWTSAREQYF. The CDR3 nucleotides read TGTGCCAGCAGTTGGACTAGCGCCCGAGAGCAGTATTTT.

This clone was seen only once. V is TRBV2 and J is TRBJ2-1, with 9 positions matching TRBD1. Germline CDR1 and CDR2: SNHLY and FYNNEI. J gave up 4 bases and V 7 bases, and 8 bases lay outside the gene matches. The CDR3 length is 15 residues. The CDR3 sequence: CASTNLGTGYNEQFF. Written as DNA, the CDR3 is TGTGCCAGCACTAATCTTGGGACAGGGTACAATGAGCAGTTCTTC.

This chain joins TRBV5-8 and TRBJ1-1; TRBD1 agrees at 9 bases. The CDR3 runs 14 residues. The germline V gene has CDR1 SGHTS and CDR2 YDEGEE. V dropped 2 bases and J dropped 3; count of bases not matched to a gene: 2. This chain's CDR3 is CASSLGDRDTEAFF. In DNA form, the CDR3 reads TGTGCCAGCAGCTTAGGGGACAGGGACACTGAAGCTTTCTTT.

V is TRBV4-2 and J is TRBJ1-5; weak D call: TRBD1 (5 bases). V was clipped by 0 bases and J by 6 bases, with 12 bases between them. The CDR3 is 15 amino acids. CDR1 is LGHNA and CDR2 is YNFKEQ in the germline V gene. The CDR3 region is CASSQEAGYRQPQHF. The CDR3 region has the DNA TGTGCCAGCAGCCAAGAGGCAGGGTATCGTCAGCCCCAGCATTTT.

The gene calls are TRBV9 and TRBJ2-1; D unresolved. CDR3 length: 12 residues. Germline CDR1 and CDR2: SGDLS and YYNGEE. Deletions cut 1 base from V and 11 bases from J, with 10 bases between. CDR3: CASSVSPFKQFF. The CDR3 DNA sequence: TGTGCCAGCAGCGTATCCCCCTTTAAGCAGTTCTTC.

The V call is TRBV6-1, the J call TRBJ1-2; 7 bases match TRBD1. Per the germline V gene, CDR1 is MNHNS and CDR2 is SASEGT. The CDR3 loop spans 13 amino acids. Losses at the gene ends were 7 bases for V and 4 bases for J; bases not matched to a gene: 6. The chain's CDR3 is CASKETGTYGYTF. In DNA, the CDR3 is TGTGCCAGCAAAGAGACAGGGACCTATGGCTACACCTTC.

V and J are TRBV7-8 and TRBJ1-3; D gene unclear. In germline, CDR1 is SGHVS, CDR2 FQNEAQ. V lost 3 bases, J lost 2 bases, and 14 bases lay in between. This CDR3 contains 16 residues. CDR3 in amino acids: CASSFLTAAPGNTIYF. The CDR3 coding sequence is TGTGCCAGCAGCTTTCTCACAGCGGCCCCTGGAAACACCATATATTTT.

The chain recombines TRBV9 with TRBJ1-2, with 7 bases identical to TRBD1. V was clipped by 4 bases and J by 5 bases; unmatched bases: 11. Germline V CDR1 and CDR2: SGDLS, YYNGEE. The CDR3 has 15 residues. The CDR3 region has the DNA TGTGCCAGCAGCCCCGGACAGGCGACTTGGTATGGCTACACCTTC. It translates to CASSPGQATWYGYTF.

The chain joins TRBV6-2 or TRBV6-3 to TRBJ1-2; the match to TRBD1 covers 9 bases. The CDR3 has 16 amino acids. Trimming took 4 bases from V and 5 from J; bases not matched to a gene: 11. The germline V gene has CDR1 MNHEY and CDR2 SVGEGT. CDR3 region: CASSSLPGQGGYGYTF. The CDR3 DNA follows: TGTGCCAGCAGTTCTTTGCCGGGACAGGGAGGGTATGGCTACACCTTC.

The genes are TRBV5-1 and TRBJ2-1, with D possibly matching TRBD1 (6 bases). The V gene's germline CDR1 is SGHRS and CDR2 YFSETQ. The CDR3 runs 14 residues. With 2 bases removed from V and 9 bases from J, the gap between germline ends came to 15 bases. This chain's CDR3 is CASSFRTEGGEQFF. CDR3 bases: TGCGCCAGCAGCTTTAGGACAGAAGGGGGTGAGCAGTTCTTC.

The chain couples TRBV4-3 to TRBJ2-7; weak D call: TRBD2 (6 bases). Germline lookup yields CDR1 LGHNA and CDR2 YSLEER. Trimming left V 0 bases short and J 5 bases short, with 14 bases between. The CDR3 has 15 residues. The CDR3 loop is CASSQDGSSFDEQYF. DNA of the CDR3: TGCGCCAGCAGCCAAGACGGGAGTAGCTTCGACGAGCAGTACTTC.

The chain is built from TRBV19 and TRBJ2-1; TRBD1 matches at 7 bases. The V segment lost 5 bases and the J segment 9 bases; nucleotides outside the gene matches: 7. This CDR3 has 13 amino acids. Germline CDR1 is LNHDA and CDR2 is SQIVND (reference sequence). The CDR3 spells CASSGSTGVEQFF. Here the CDR3 DNA reads TGTGCCAGTAGTGGAAGCACAGGGGTTGAGCAGTTCTTC.

The chain has TRBV6-5 and TRBJ2-1, with 9 bases fitting TRBD1. Germline CDR1 MNHEY, CDR2 SVGAGI. The CDR3 has 14 amino acids. V lost 6 bases to trimming and J lost 8 bases; unmatched junction nucleotides: 8. CDR3 region: CASSLDRGGYEQFF. CDR3 coding DNA: TGTGCCAGCAGCTTGGACAGGGGAGGGTATGAGCAGTTCTTC.

The chain combines TRBV5-6 with TRBJ2-7, with D possibly TRBD1 on 5 matching bases. Looked up from germline, CDR1 is SGHDT and CDR2 is YYEEEE. The CDR3 is 16 residues long. V lost 0 bases, J lost 0 bases, and 13 bases lay in between. The CDR3 loop reads CASSLGWGRRSYEQYF. DNA for the CDR3: TGTGCCAGCAGCTTGGGTTGGGGCCGCCGCTCCTACGAGCAGTACTTC. Complete variable domain (other parts from reference TRBV5-6 and TRBJ2-7): DAGVTQSPTHLIKTRGQQVTLRCSPKSGHDTVSWYQQALGQGPQFIFQYYEEEERQRGNFPDRFSGHQFPNYSSELNVNALLLGDSALYLCASSLGWGRRSYEQYFGPGTRLTVT.

The chain employs TRBV9 and TRBJ2-3; D is unresolved. Deletions cut 0 bases from V and 5 bases from J, with 10 bases between. From germline, CDR1 is SGDLS and CDR2 YYNGEE. This CDR3 spans 14 amino acids. CDR3 loop: CASSVVDSEDTQYF. As DNA, the CDR3 is TGTGCCAGCAGCGTAGTAGACTCCGAAGATACGCAGTATTTT.

This clone was picked up one time. The V and J genes are TRBV27 and TRBJ1-1; D not resolved. Trimming shortened V by 10 bases and J by 1 base, and 25 bases separated the two germline ends. This CDR3 comprises 17 residues. CDR1 MNHEY and CDR2 SMNVEV come from the germline V gene (reference sequence). The CDR3 DNA reads TGTGCCACCCGACCCATTGAGGGCCGGCGGGGGAACACTGAAGCTTTCTTT. It yields the protein CATRPIEGRRGNTEAFF.

In its sample, this clone was seen a few times. This chain joins TRBV3-1 (or the pseudogene TRBV3-2) and TRBJ1-3, with 7 bases fitting TRBD1. Per the germline V gene, CDR1 is LGHDT and CDR2 is YNNKEL (reference sequence). There are 14 residues in the CDR3. The junction had 5 bases not matched to a gene; V was cut back by 4 bases and J by 5 bases. CDR3 sequence: CASSPDRVRNTIYF. CDR3 DNA sequence: TGTGCCAGCAGCCCCGACAGGGTTAGAAACACCATATATTTT.

This clone has more than one count but fewer than ten. CDR3 nucleotides: TGTGCCAGTAGCTTCGAGGGGGACTATGGCTACACCTTC. It yields the protein CASSFEGDYGYTF. The rearrangement uses TRBV19 and TRBJ1-2; weak D call: TRBD1 (6 bases). The V and J ends lost 6 bases and 3 bases respectively, with 11 bases between them. The CDR3 sequence is 13 residues long. Germline V lookup: CDR1 LNHDA, CDR2 SQIVND (reference sequence). The entire variable domain, with the rest obtained from reference TRBV19 and TRBJ1-2, is as follows: DGGITQSPKYLFRKEGQNVTLSCEQNLNHDAMYWYRQDPGQGLRLIYYSQIVNDFQKGDIAEGYSVSREKKESFPLTVTSAQKNPTAFYLCASSFEGDYGYTFGSGTRLTVV.